A single sample gave rise to the 4 T cell receptor beta chains below, sequenced in a study of blood T cell repertoires in COVID-19. Only in-frame clones appear in the TCRdb table, and some are missing; sequencing was by immunoSEQ multiplex PCR. The sample has 200,000 to 250,000 clones; 70% to 90% are singletons. Sequencing input: peripheral blood. The source is a man aged 18 to 30 with active or convalescent COVID-19.

On this clone itself: Different DNA sequences within this sample yield the same CDR3. V usage is TRBV13 and J usage is TRBJ2-1; 7 nucleotides match TRBD1. Germline CDR1 PRHDT, CDR2 FYEKMQ (reference sequence). The CDR3 is 12 residues long. V shed 6 bases, J shed 6 bases, and the junction held 2 bases outside the gene matches. CDR3 residues: CASRRTGNEQFF. CDR3 coding DNA: TGTGCCAGCAGGAGGACAGGCAATGAGCAGTTCTTC.

The chain uses TRBV3-1 (or the pseudogene TRBV3-2) and TRBJ2-5; TRBD2 might be the D (6 bases). V lost 4 bases and J 7 bases, leaving 19 bases between the germline ends. This CDR3 has 15 amino acids. CDR1 is LGHDT, CDR2 YNNKEL, per germline (reference sequence). DNA of the CDR3: TGTGCCAGCAGCCTCGGGACTGCCGGCGCGTCGACCCAGTACTTC. Protein: CASSLGTAGASTQYF.

The chain recombines TRBV6-1 with TRBJ2-1, with 11 bases lining up with TRBD2. With V trimmed by 3 bases and J by 2 bases, 3 bases remained unmatched. Germline V gene sequence: CDR1 MNHNS, CDR2 SASEGT. The CDR3 runs to 16 residues. The CDR3 DNA sequence: TGTGCCAGCAGTGAGGGACTAGCGGATACCTACAATGAGCAGTTCTTC. Translated, it gives CASSEGLADTYNEQFF.

The rearrangement joins TRBV15 to TRBJ1-1, with unresolved D. V lost 5 bases to trimming and J lost 4 bases, with 14 bases between them. The CDR3 loop spans 14 amino acids. Germline CDR1 reads LNHNV; CDR2 reads YYDKDF (reference sequence). CDR3 protein: CATSAGPPLTEAFF. CDR3 nucleotides: TGTGCCACCAGCGCTGGGCCCCCCCTCACTGAAGCTTTCTTT.